A selection of T cell receptor beta chains follows, all from one sample in a study of post-analysis software for immune sequencing data. In TCRdb, the PCR reads were re-called with MiXCR into one record per CDR3 protein. The sample has hundreds of thousands of distinct CDR3 sequences; roughly 30% are singletons. Material: blood. The receptors shown here come from a girl aged 5-17 years with multiple sclerosis. CDR3s include the opening cysteine and the closing phenylalanine or tryptophan. The D gene is left open where the match is weak. A row's size may be missing; if present it is once, few, many or a size class.

j_gene,v_gene,d_gene,abundance,CDR3aa,CDR3nt
TRBJ1-5,TRBV20-1,TRBD1,NA,CSANDRGNSNQPQHF,TGCAGTGCGAACGACAGGGGTAATAGCAATCAGCCCCAGCATTTT
TRBJ2-1,TRBV5-1,TRBD2,few,CASSFGAGVEFF,TGCGCCAGCAGCTTCGGAGCGGGAGTGGAGTTCTTC
TRBJ1-3,TRBV10-3,NA,NA,CAISGGHSGNTIYF,TGTGCCATCAGTGGGGGACACTCTGGAAACACCATATATTTT
TRBJ2-3,TRBV7-2,NA,few,CASSLASGGTIPTDTQYF,TGTGCCAGCAGCTTAGCATCGGGCGGGACAATTCCGACAGATACGCAGTATTTT
TRBJ2-5,TRBV5-6,TRBD2,few,CASTLAGQETQYF,TGTGCCAGCACCCTAGCGGGGCAAGAGACCCAGTACTTC
TRBJ2-3,TRBV29-1,TRBD2,few,CSATRTSGSGDTQYF,TGCAGCGCAACAAGGACTAGCGGGAGTGGAGATACGCAGTATTTT
TRBJ2-1,TRBV20-1,NA,few,CSAPYTGTHNEQFF,TGCAGTGCTCCTTACACCGGGACACACAATGAGCAGTTCTTC
TRBJ1-3,TRBV9,NA,NA,CTSSVGAASGNTIYF,TGTACCAGCAGCGTAGGGGCAGCCTCTGGAAACACCATATATTTT
TRBJ2-1,TRBV14,NA,NA,CASSQIWSTQQFF,TGTGCCAGCAGCCAGATATGGAGTACCCAGCAGTTCTTC
TRBJ2-2,TRBV5-4,TRBD1,NA,CASSLSFQGARVELFF,TGTGCCAGCAGCTTGTCTTTTCAGGGGGCGCGCGTGGAGCTGTTTTTT
TRBJ2-3,TRBV12-3/TRBV12-4,NA,NA,CASRQDSEDTQYF,TGTGCCAGCAGGCAGGACTCCGAGGATACGCAGTATTTT
TRBJ2-7,TRBV3-1,NA,NA,CASSRGFWGNHEQYF,TGTGCCAGCAGCCGAGGGTTTTGGGGGAACCACGAGCAGTACTTC
TRBJ2-7,TRBV6-6,NA,many,CASSSLGGGYEQYF,TGTGCCAGCAGTTCCCTAGGGGGAGGGTACGAGCAGTACTTC
TRBJ2-1,TRBV28,TRBD2,few,CASSLLSGRPYNEQFF,TGTGCCAGCAGTTTACTAAGCGGGAGACCGTACAATGAGCAGTTCTTC
TRBJ2-3,TRBV7-2,NA,few,CASSLLRAPDTQYF,TGTGCCAGCAGCTTACTGAGGGCCCCAGATACGCAGTATTTT
TRBJ2-7,TRBV2,TRBD2,few,CASKGTSGPASYEQYF,TGTGCCAGCAAGGGGACTAGCGGACCCGCTTCCTACGAGCAGTACTTC
TRBJ2-7,TRBV7-9,NA,NA,CASSQTSPATYNEQYF,TGTGCCAGCAGCCAGACTAGTCCCGCTACCTACAATGAGCAGTACTTC
TRBJ2-7,TRBV7-2,TRBD1,NA,CASRMGQAVEQYF,TGTGCCAGCCGCATGGGACAGGCGGTCGAGCAGTACTTC
TRBJ2-7,TRBV10-3,NA,NA,CAIWDKAYEQYF,TGTGCCATTTGGGACAAAGCCTACGAGCAGTACTTC
TRBJ1-1,TRBV25-1,NA,NA,CASTLGVDTEAFF,TGTGCCAGCACCTTGGGGGTAGACACTGAAGCTTTCTTT
TRBJ1-2,TRBV2,TRBD1,NA,CASKLDGTGNYGYTF,TGTGCCAGCAAACTAGATGGGACAGGGAACTATGGCTACACCTTC
TRBJ2-1,TRBV27,NA,NA,CASSSPPGPSYNEQFF,TGTGCCAGCAGTTCCCCACCGGGCCCCTCCTACAATGAGCAGTTCTTC
TRBJ1-2,TRBV20-1,TRBD1,NA,CSAETGGAGYGYTF,TGCAGTGCTGAGACAGGGGGCGCTGGATATGGCTACACCTTC
TRBJ2-4,TRBV13,NA,many,CASSFHRTTKNIQYF,TGTGCCAGCAGCTTCCACAGAACAACCAAAAACATTCAGTACTTC
TRBJ1-1,TRBV28,NA,NA,CACRTRGGTEAFF,TGTGCCTGCAGGACCAGGGGAGGTACTGAAGCTTTCTTT
TRBJ2-1,TRBV5-1,TRBD2,NA,CASSFTGLADTSYNEQFF,TGCGCCAGCAGCTTTACGGGACTAGCGGATACCTCCTACAATGAGCAGTTCTTC
TRBJ1-1,TRBV4-1,TRBD1,NA,CASSQETGRNTEAFF,TGCGCCAGCAGCCAGGAGACAGGGAGAAACACTGAAGCTTTCTTT
TRBJ2-1,TRBV4-3,NA,many,CASSHARGNEQFF,TGCGCCAGCAGCCACGCCCGGGGTAATGAGCAGTTCTTC
TRBJ2-6,TRBV5-1,NA,NA,CASAEDAGANVLTF,TGCGCCAGCGCTGAAGACGCTGGGGCCAACGTCCTGACTTTC
TRBJ2-5,TRBV28,TRBD2,NA,CASSPRGASGPGSQYF,TGTGCCAGCAGTCCCCGGGGAGCTAGCGGGCCAGGGTCCCAGTACTTC
TRBJ2-7,TRBV29-1,NA,few,CSVSPGQRYEQYF,TGCAGCGTTTCTCCGGGCCAGAGATACGAGCAGTACTTC
TRBJ2-3,TRBV3-1,NA,few,CASSQVRRARGGTDTQYF,TGTGCCAGCAGCCAAGTGCGGAGGGCCCGAGGAGGGACAGATACGCAGTATTTT
TRBJ2-3,TRBV5-1,NA,NA,CASSSGHTSTDTQYF,TGCGCCAGCAGCTCCGGACATACAAGCACAGATACGCAGTATTTT
TRBJ2-2,TRBV6-4,NA,NA,CASSDSGDTNTGELFF,TGTGCCAGCAGTGACTCTGGGGACACGAACACCGGGGAGCTGTTTTTT
TRBJ1-1,TRBV28,NA,few,CASRPPGPKLNTEAFF,TGTGCCAGCAGACCCCCGGGACCTAAATTGAACACTGAAGCTTTCTTT
TRBJ2-7,TRBV4-3,TRBD2,NA,CANSLNLADSYEQYF,TGCGCCAACAGCCTTAACCTAGCGGATTCCTACGAGCAGTACTTC
TRBJ2-1,TRBV20-1,NA,NA,CSALRPPQFF,TGCAGTGCCCTAAGGCCCCCGCAGTTCTTC
TRBJ1-2,TRBV6-6,TRBD1,NA,CASSREQGAQLNYGYTF,TGTGCCAGCAGCCGCGAGCAGGGGGCGCAGTTAAACTATGGCTACACCTTC
TRBJ2-3,TRBV9,NA,few,CASSGESRPADTQYF,TGTGCCAGCAGTGGGGAGAGTCGTCCGGCAGATACGCAGTATTTT
TRBJ2-1,TRBV20-1,TRBD2,NA,CSAAISGRNEQFF,TGCAGTGCTGCCATTAGCGGGAGGAATGAGCAGTTCTTC
TRBJ2-7,TRBV27,NA,NA,CASSRRQAPYEQYF,TGTGCCAGCAGTCGCAGACAGGCTCCCTACGAGCAGTACTTC
TRBJ1-4,TRBV5-1,NA,once,CASSLGGQGREKLFF,TGCGCCAGCAGCTTGGGTGGCCAGGGACGGGAAAAACTGTTTTTT
TRBJ2-3,TRBV10-3,NA,NA,CAISSDSSSTDTQYF,TGTGCCATCAGCAGCGACAGTTCTAGCACAGATACGCAGTATTTT
TRBJ1-1,TRBV5-1,NA,NA,CASSSWSPADEAFF,TGCGCCAGCAGCTCATGGAGTCCGGCGGACGAAGCTTTCTTT
TRBJ1-2,TRBV11-1,NA,few,CASSRTDNYGYTF,TGTGCCAGCAGCCGGACAGATAACTATGGCTACACCTTC
TRBJ2-7,TRBV20-1,NA,NA,CSAARLSSEQYF,TGCAGTGCAGCCCGCCTTAGTAGCGAGCAGTACTTC